A selection of T cell receptor beta chains follows, all from one sample in a study of T-cell memory formation after mild COVID-19. TCRdb itself ran the 5' RACE reads through MiXCR, one entry per CDR3 protein. The profile shows roughly 450,000 distinct CDR3 sequences, 15% to 20% of them singletons. Source material: PBMCs or a T cell subset sorted from them (not recorded which). The origin of the receptors is an adult woman who had mild COVID-19 (a few samples of this study predate the infection). Cell type and time point are not known. The CDR3 runs from the conserved cysteine through the conserved F or W. A D gene is named only where the DNA matches it firmly. Only some rows state a clone size, as once, few, many or a class for expanded clones.

abundance	v_gene	d_gene	len	j_gene	CDR3nt	CDR3aa
many	TRBV7-9	.	14	TRBJ1-2	TGTGCCAGCAGCTTAGCGGGGGGGGACTATGGCTACACCTTC	CASSLAGGDYGYTF
few	TRBV6-5	TRBD1	12	TRBJ2-7	TGTGCCAGCGGACAGGTCACCTACGAGCAGTACTTC	CASGQVTYEQYF
many	TRBV4-3	.	17	TRBJ2-2	TGCGCCAGCAGCCAAGATAGCCAGGGAGGCCCCGCCGGGGAGCTGTTTTTT	CASSQDSQGGPAGELFF
.	TRBV2	.	14	TRBJ1-1	TGTGCCAGCAGTGATTTTTCAGGAAACACTGAAGCTTTCTTT	CASSDFSGNTEAFF
.	TRBV18	TRBD1	14	TRBJ1-1	TGTGCCAGCTCAGGCGGACAGGCATACACTGAAGCTTTCTTT	CASSGGQAYTEAFF
once	TRBV10-3	.	16	TRBJ2-1	TGTGCCATCAGTGAGTCAGGCGCCCGCAGGGTATATGAGCAGTTCTTC	CAISESGARRVYEQFF
.	TRBV3-1	.	14	TRBJ1-1	TGTGCCAGCAGCCAATCGGTTATGAACACTGAAGCTTTCTTT	CASSQSVMNTEAFF
.	TRBV19	TRBD2	19	TRBJ2-1	TGTGCCAGTAGTATAGTAACAGGACTAGCGGGAGCTAGACGCAATGAGCAGTTCTTC	CASSIVTGLAGARRNEQFF
.	TRBV4-2	.	15	TRBJ2-2	TGTGCCAGCAGCCAAGATGGCCTGAACACCGGGGAGCTGTTTTTT	CASSQDGLNTGELFF
.	TRBV20-1	.	15	TRBJ2-6	TGCAGTGCTACCGGGACGGGCTTTGGGGCCAACGTCCTGACTTTC	CSATGTGFGANVLTF
once	TRBV5-1	TRBD1	15	TRBJ1-1	TGCGCCAGCAGCTTAACAACAGGGGGCGGGACTGAAGCTTTCTTT	CASSLTTGGGTEAFF
.	TRBV5-1	TRBD1	14	TRBJ1-1	TGCGCCAGCAGCCCGTGGGACAGGCCGAGTCAAGCTTTCTTT	CASSPWDRPSQAFF
.	TRBV5-1	.	15	TRBJ2-5	TGCGCCAGCAGCAGGGGGGAAGGCCGGCAAGAGACCCAGTACTTC	CASSRGEGRQETQYF
.	TRBV20-1	TRBD1	15	TRBJ1-5	TGCAGTGCTAGAGATGACAGGGATTGGAATCAGCCCCAGCATTTT	CSARDDRDWNQPQHF
.	TRBV7-2	.	15	TRBJ2-4	TGTGCCAGCAGCTTAGATGGGGGAGTTGTAAACATTCAGTACTTC	CASSLDGGVVNIQYF
many	TRBV12-3/TRBV12-4	TRBD2	13	TRBJ2-3	TGTGCCAGCAGACGGGAGGTGAGGAATACGCAGTATTTT	CASRREVRNTQYF
many	TRBV7-9	.	13	TRBJ2-5	TGTGCCAGCAGCTTCGGGAGCCAAGAGACCCAGTACTTC	CASSFGSQETQYF
.	TRBV20-1	.	13	TRBJ1-2	TGCAGTGCTAGAGATAATGTCGGGTTTGGCTACACCTTC	CSARDNVGFGYTF
.	TRBV18	TRBD1	13	TRBJ2-3	TGTGCCAGCTCACCGACAGGGATGGATACGCAGTATTTT	CASSPTGMDTQYF
few	TRBV9	.	12	TRBJ2-2	TGTGCCAGCAGCGGAGGGGGCGGGGAGCTGTTTTTT	CASSGGGGELFF
many	TRBV6-5	.	13	TRBJ1-1	TGTGCCAGCAGTCCCCGGGATTTCTGGGCCGCTTTCTTT	CASSPRDFWAAFF
.	TRBV20-1	.	14	TRBJ1-6	TGCAGTGCCTCCGCGGTTAGCCCTAATTCACCCCTCCACTTT	CSASAVSPNSPLHF
few	TRBV12-3/TRBV12-4	.	16	TRBJ2-2	TGTGCCAGCAGTCCTGTAGGGGCAGGGCGGACCGGGGAGCTGTTTTTT	CASSPVGAGRTGELFF
.	TRBV29-1	.	12	TRBJ1-2	TGCAGCGTTGTCTCCGAAGGGAGGGGCTACACCTTC	CSVVSEGRGYTF
.	TRBV5-1	TRBD1	17	TRBJ1-5	TGCGCCAGCAGCTCTTGGAGGACAGGGGCCCTCAATCAGCCCCAGCATTTT	CASSSWRTGALNQPQHF
.	TRBV12-3/TRBV12-4	.	17	TRBJ2-1	TGTGCCAGCAGTTTAAGGACGTCAGGGAGCTCCTACAATGAGCAGTTCTTC	CASSLRTSGSSYNEQFF
few	TRBV12-3/TRBV12-4	TRBD1	15	TRBJ1-3	TGTGCCAGCAGCATGAGGGACAGGGTCGGAAACACCATATATTTT	CASSMRDRVGNTIYF
.	TRBV7-3	TRBD2	15	TRBJ2-7	TGTGCCAGCAGCCTCTACAGCGGGGAGACCTACGAGCAGTACTTC	CASSLYSGETYEQYF
few	TRBV4-2	TRBD2	16	TRBJ2-1	TGTGCCAGCAGCCAAGATTTTCTAGCGGGGGGACGTGAGCAGTTCTTC	CASSQDFLAGGREQFF
.	TRBV27	.	14	TRBJ1-1	TGTGCCAGCAGTTTATCCCCGAGTCGCATGGGGGCTTTCTTT	CASSLSPSRMGAFF
few	TRBV6-2/TRBV6-3	.	12	TRBJ2-1	TGTGCCAGCGAGAGCTCCTACAATGAGCAGTTCTTC	CASESSYNEQFF
.	TRBV9	.	15	TRBJ2-3	TGTGCCAGCAGCCCATGGACAGGCCTAGCGGATACGCAGTATTTT	CASSPWTGLADTQYF
few	TRBV11-2	.	15	TRBJ2-1	TGTGCCAGCAGCCCCGAGTGGGAGGAGTACAATGAGCAGTTCTTC	CASSPEWEEYNEQFF
many	TRBV7-9	TRBD2	17	TRBJ2-7	TGTGCCAGCAGCTTATGGACTAGCGGGGGGACTTCCTACGAGCAGTACTTC	CASSLWTSGGTSYEQYF
few	TRBV4-2	.	14	TRBJ2-1	TGTGCCAGCAGCCAAGATGGGGCCTACAATGAGCAGTTCTTC	CASSQDGAYNEQFF
.	TRBV5-1	.	12	TRBJ2-7	TGCGCCAGCTCTGACGGCGCTTACGAGCAGTACTTC	CASSDGAYEQYF
.	TRBV7-9	.	13	TRBJ2-1	TGTGCCAGCAGCCCCGTTTCCGTAGGTGAGCAGTTCTTC	CASSPVSVGEQFF
.	TRBV7-2	TRBD1	16	TRBJ2-5	TGTGCCAGCAGCTTCGGAAGGGGGCGCCGGGGAGAGACCCAGTACTTC	CASSFGRGRRGETQYF
few	TRBV7-9	.	13	TRBJ2-3	TGTGCCAGCAGCTACCAAACGCAGGATACGCAGTATTTT	CASSYQTQDTQYF
many	TRBV10-3	.	16	TRBJ2-3	TGTGCCATCAGTGAAGAACGGGGGCCTAGCACAGATACGCAGTATTTT	CAISEERGPSTDTQYF
few	TRBV7-6	.	14	TRBJ2-7	TGTGCCAGCAGCTTAGGAGAGCCACCCTACGAGCAGTACTTC	CASSLGEPPYEQYF
few	TRBV4-1	.	14	TRBJ2-7	TGCGCCAGCAGCCAAGAGAACAGGTACTACGAGCAGTACTTC	CASSQENRYYEQYF
.	TRBV20-1	TRBD1	13	TRBJ1-5	TGCAGTGCCGTGACAGGGGGGTATCAGCCCCAGCATTTT	CSAVTGGYQPQHF
.	TRBV4-1	TRBD2	17	TRBJ2-2	TGCGCCAGCAGCCCGGTAGCGGGGGGAATCGTCACCGGGGAGCTGTTTTTT	CASSPVAGGIVTGELFF
few	TRBV9	TRBD2	17	TRBJ2-2	TGTGCCAGCAGCGGACTAGCGGGAGAGGTGAAGACCGGGGAGCTGTTTTTT	CASSGLAGEVKTGELFF
.	TRBV3-1	.	13	TRBJ2-1	TGTGCCAGCAGCCCGACGGGCGCGGGGCCGGAGTTCTTC	CASSPTGAGPEFF
few	TRBV4-1	TRBD1	19	TRBJ2-3	TGCGCCAGCAGGAAGGGAATTTCAGGGGGCCAGTTAGCCACAGATACGCAGTATTTT	CASRKGISGGQLATDTQYF
.	TRBV19	TRBD2	17	TRBJ2-1	TGTGCCAGTAGTTTTTGGACTAGCGCGAGTACCTACAATGAGCAGTTCTTC	CASSFWTSASTYNEQFF
.	TRBV29-1	.	14	TRBJ2-1	TGCAGCGTCTCGTCCGTCTTCTCCTACAATGAGCAGTTCTTC	CSVSSVFSYNEQFF
few	TRBV29-1	.	14	TRBJ1-1	TGCAGCGCTCACCGCGACAGGCCTAACACTGAAGCTTTCTTT	CSAHRDRPNTEAFF
.	TRBV2	.	12	TRBJ2-3	TGTGCCAGCAGTGAAAGGGGGAATACGCAGTATTTT	CASSERGNTQYF
few	TRBV4-2	TRBD1	14	TRBJ1-2	TGTGCCAGCAGCCAAGAAGTGACAGGGGATGGCTACACCTTC	CASSQEVTGDGYTF
.	TRBV11-2	TRBD1	13	TRBJ2-3	TGTGCCAGCAGCTTAGAGCCGGGACAGTGGGAGTATTTT	CASSLEPGQWEYF
few	TRBV6-1	TRBD1	16	TRBJ1-6	TGTGCCAGCCGAAGGACAGGGGGCTCCTATAATTCACCCCTCCACTTT	CASRRTGGSYNSPLHF
.	TRBV20-1	.	13	TRBJ1-4	TGCAGTGCTACCTCCCAGGTTAATGAAAAACTGTTTTTT	CSATSQVNEKLFF
.	TRBV7-2	TRBD1	14	TRBJ2-1	TGTGCCAGCAGCTCCTACAGGGGGCGTGCTGAGCAGTTCTTC	CASSSYRGRAEQFF
few	TRBV12-3/TRBV12-4	.	15	TRBJ2-7	TGTGCCAGCAGCTTTACTAGGCACAAATCCTACGAGCAGTACTTC	CASSFTRHKSYEQYF